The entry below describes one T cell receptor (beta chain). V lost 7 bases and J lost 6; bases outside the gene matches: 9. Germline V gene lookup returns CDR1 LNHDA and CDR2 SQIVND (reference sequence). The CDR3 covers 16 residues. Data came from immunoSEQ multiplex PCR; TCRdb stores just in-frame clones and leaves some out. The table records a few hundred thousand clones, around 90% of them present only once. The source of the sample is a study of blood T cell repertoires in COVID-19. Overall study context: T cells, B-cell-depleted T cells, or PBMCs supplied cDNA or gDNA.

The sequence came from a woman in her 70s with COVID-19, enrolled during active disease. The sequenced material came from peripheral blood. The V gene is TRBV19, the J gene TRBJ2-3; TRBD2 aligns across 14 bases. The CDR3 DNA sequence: TGTGCCAGTACCCCCGGGACTAGCGGGGGAGGGGATACGCAGTATTTT. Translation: CASTPGTSGGGDTQYF.